A single sample gave rise to the 17 T cell receptor beta chains below, sequenced in a study of multiple sclerosis patients with progressive multifocal leukoencephalopathy. Assay: immunoSEQ multiplex PCR; the TCRdb copy retains only in-frame clones and omits some. This sample carries roughly 28,000 clones, approximately 85% of them seen once, and the ten largest clones take under 15%. This sample's time point: time of PML onset. Sample: PBMCs, taken from a patient treated with natalizumab. The receptors here all came from a woman between 25 and 40 years old with progressive multifocal leukoencephalopathy.

This chain connects TRBV2 to TRBJ2-6; no reliable D call. Germline-derived CDR1 and CDR2 are SNHLY and FYNNEI. The CDR3 is 15 residues long. V lost 5 bases and J lost 1, with 9 bases in between. CDR3 sequence: CASSKTASGANVLTF. Here the CDR3 DNA reads TGTGCCAGCAGTAAAACGGCGTCTGGGGCCAACGTCCTGACTTTC.

The chain recombines TRBV4-2 with TRBJ2-1, with 11 bases identical to TRBD2. CDR1 and CDR2 (germline): LGHNA, YNFKEQ. The CDR3 covers 15 residues. The V segment lost 0 bases and the J segment 6 bases; nucleotides outside the gene matches: 1. The CDR3 nucleotides are TGTGCCAGCAGCCAAGATAGCGGGGGGGCCAATGAGCAGTTCTTC. Protein: CASSQDSGGANEQFF.

The rearrangement joins TRBV19 to TRBJ2-6; D could derive from TRBD1 or TRBD2 (6 bases each). The CDR3 length is 16 residues. Trimming took off 3 bases at V and 1 base at J, with 10 bases between the two ends. The germline CDR1 and CDR2 sequences are LNHDA and SQIVND (reference sequence). DNA for the CDR3: TGTGCCAGTAGTATGGGGGGCCGGTCTGGGGCCAACGTCCTGACTTTC. It encodes CASSMGGRSGANVLTF.

The chain employs TRBV7-8 and TRBJ2-5; D remains ambiguous. This CDR3 region has 10 residues. V shed 1 base and J shed 6 bases, with 0 bases lying between them. Germline lookup yields CDR1 SGHVS and CDR2 FQNEAQ. CDR3 nucleotides: TGTGCCAGCAGCTTAGAGACCCAGTACTTC. This sequence encodes CASSLETQYF.

This rearrangement joins TRBV6-5 to TRBJ1-6; perhaps TRBD1 as D (6 bases). Trimming took off 5 bases at V and 14 bases at J, with 19 bases between the two ends. Per germline, CDR1 MNHEY and CDR2 SVGAGI. The CDR3 loop spans 14 amino acids. CDR3: CASSRATGSTALHF. Written as DNA, the CDR3 is TGTGCCAGCAGTCGAGCGACAGGTTCAACGGCCCTCCACTTT.

This chain joins TRBV5-1 and TRBJ1-1; TRBD1 matches at 7 bases. Germline V gene data show CDR1 as SGHRS and CDR2 as YFSETQ. J gave up 3 bases and V 4 bases, and 12 bases lay outside the gene matches. The CDR3 is 16 residues long. The CDR3 reads CASSPGEGARDTEAFF. In DNA, the CDR3 is TGCGCCAGCAGCCCTGGGGAGGGGGCGCGGGACACTGAAGCTTTCTTT.

The genes are TRBV5-1 and TRBJ1-6; no reliable D call. The CDR3 contains 14 residues. The V end lost 0 bases, the J end lost 10 bases, and 11 bases lay between the germline ends. The germline V gene has CDR1 SGHRS and CDR2 YFSETQ. CDR3 bases: TGCGCCAGCAGCTTGGCCGCGTCAAAGTCACCCCTCCACTTT. The encoded protein is CASSLAASKSPLHF.

V gene TRBV7-8 combines with J gene TRBJ2-5; D gene ambiguous. V shed 5 bases and J shed 2 bases, with 15 bases lying between them. This CDR3 contains 15 residues. Germline V gene sequence: CDR1 SGHVS, CDR2 FQNEAQ. CDR3 DNA: TGTGCCAGCAGCCCGCACCGGGCCAGGCAAGAGACCCAGTACTTC. Its protein is CASSPHRARQETQYF.

The gene calls are TRBV7-2 and TRBJ2-7, with no clear D. The germline V and J ends were trimmed by 1 base and 1 base, with 14 bases remaining between them. CDR1 is SGHTA, CDR2 FQGNSA, per germline. The CDR3 sequence is 16 residues long. CDR3 nucleotides: TGTGCCAGCAGCTTAGGGCCGTATTACCGATCCTACGAGCAGTACTTC. Its protein is CASSLGPYYRSYEQYF.

The chain couples TRBV5-1 to TRBJ2-7; D gene ambiguous. The CDR3 has 12 amino acids. CDR1 is SGHRS and CDR2 is YFSETQ in the germline V gene. V was pared by 3 bases and J by 4 bases, with 8 bases between. The DNA of the CDR3 is TGCGCCAGCAGCTCAGTAATGTACGAGCAGTACTTC. This codes for CASSSVMYEQYF.

The V call is TRBV5-1, the J call TRBJ2-2, with D perhaps TRBD2 (5 bases). Trimming took 0 bases from V and 8 from J, leaving 11 bases between them. The CDR3 has 14 amino acids. Germline-derived CDR1 and CDR2 are SGHRS and YFSETQ. The DNA of the CDR3 is TGCGCCAGCAGCTTGGGTGGACTCAATGGGGAGCTGTTTTTT. This encodes CASSLGGLNGELFF.

The chain employs TRBV7-3 and TRBJ2-1, with 8 bases fitting TRBD2. Germline V gives CDR1 SGHTA, CDR2 FQGTGA. V shed 5 bases, J shed 2 bases, and the junction held 8 bases outside the gene matches. The CDR3 is 16 residues long. DNA of the CDR3: TGTGCCAGCAGCCCAGGGGCGGGGGGCCCCTACAATGAGCAGTTCTTC. Protein: CASSPGAGGPYNEQFF.

The V and J genes are TRBV6-5 and TRBJ1-2; 7 bases are a match to TRBD1. The CDR3 length is 14 residues. Trimming took 7 bases from V and 5 from J; bases not matched to a gene: 10. Germline CDR1 is MNHEY and CDR2 is SVGAGI. The CDR3 region is CASTSGDRPYGYTF. CDR3 DNA sequence: TGTGCCAGCACTAGTGGGGACAGACCTTATGGCTACACCTTC.

This chain links TRBV19 with TRBJ2-5, with TRBD2 matching 8 bases. The CDR3 is 14 amino acids. Germline V lookup: CDR1 LNHDA, CDR2 SQIVND (reference sequence). V shed 1 base and J 5 bases; nucleotides not matched to a gene: 3. Here the CDR3 reads CASSIAGGSETQYF. CDR3 bases: TGTGCCAGTAGTATAGCGGGAGGGTCGGAGACCCAGTACTTC.

This clone was observed a single time. The rearrangement joins TRBV4-2 to TRBJ1-1; 7 nucleotides line up with TRBD1. The V gene end was trimmed by 4 bases and the J gene end by 0 bases; junction bases not matched to a gene: 11. CDR1 and CDR2 (germline): LGHNA, YNFKEQ. This CDR3 has 17 residues. The CDR3 nucleotides read TGTGCCAGCAGCCCGCGACAGGGCGAAGGGGTGAACACTGAAGCTTTCTTT. The encoded protein is CASSPRQGEGVNTEAFF.

The V gene is TRBV4-2, the J gene TRBJ2-2; possible D gene TRBD2, 6 bases. V was shortened by 0 bases and J by 4 bases, with 12 bases between the two germline ends. The germline CDR1 and CDR2 sequences are LGHNA and YNFKEQ. The CDR3 runs 16 residues. The CDR3 reads CASSQDRELATGELFF. CDR3 sequence (DNA): TGTGCCAGCAGCCAAGACCGGGAGTTGGCCACCGGGGAGCTGTTTTTT.

The chain couples TRBV5-1 to TRBJ2-7; tentatively, D is TRBD1 (9 bases). The V gene's germline CDR1 is SGHRS and CDR2 YFSETQ. V shed 4 bases and J shed 3 bases, with 17 bases lying between them. CDR3 length: 15 residues. CDR3: CASSPGGTGFYEQYF. CDR3 coding DNA: TGCGCCAGCAGCCCGGGGGGGACAGGGTTCTACGAGCAGTACTTC.